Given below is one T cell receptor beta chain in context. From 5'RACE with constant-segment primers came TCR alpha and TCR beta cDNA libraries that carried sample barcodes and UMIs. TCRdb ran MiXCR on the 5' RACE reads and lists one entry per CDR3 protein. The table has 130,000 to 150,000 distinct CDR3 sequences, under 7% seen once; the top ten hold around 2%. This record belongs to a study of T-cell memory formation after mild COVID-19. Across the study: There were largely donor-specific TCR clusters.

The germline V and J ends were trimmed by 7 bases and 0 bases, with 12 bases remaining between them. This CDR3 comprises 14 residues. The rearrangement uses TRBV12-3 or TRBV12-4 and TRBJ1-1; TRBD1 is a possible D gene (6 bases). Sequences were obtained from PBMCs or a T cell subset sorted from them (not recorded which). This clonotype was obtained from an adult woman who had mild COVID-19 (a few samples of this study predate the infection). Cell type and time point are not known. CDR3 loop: CASKPGHMNTEAFF. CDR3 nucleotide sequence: TGTGCCAGCAAGCCGGGACATATGAACACTGAAGCTTTCTTT.